A single sample gave rise to the 17 T cell receptor beta chains below, sequenced in a study of OX40 agonist ivuxolimab in advanced cancers. The assay was immunoSEQ multiplex PCR, and TCRdb's table has in-frame clones only and misses some. The sample gives some 83,000 clones, 91% of which show up once; about 7.6% is in the top ten. The source material was CD4+ or CD8+ T cells sorted from blood, sampled in a trial of the OX40 agonist ivuxolimab. These receptors all stem from an adult with an advanced solid tumor such as melanoma, head and neck, liver or kidney cancer.

V and J are TRBV13 and TRBJ2-7, with D unresolved. Germline CDR1 PRHDT, CDR2 FYEKMQ (reference sequence). Trimming left V 0 bases short and J 0 bases short, with 12 bases between. CDR3 size: 16 residues. The CDR3 here is CASSLGRTAASYEQYF. For the CDR3, the DNA is TGTGCCAGCAGCTTAGGCCGGACGGCTGCCTCCTACGAGCAGTACTTC.

This clone has a single count. The V and J genes are TRBV27 and TRBJ1-1; D is undetermined. V lost 7 bases and J lost 1, with 10 bases in between. Germline CDR1 and CDR2: MNHEY and SMNVEV (reference sequence). The CDR3 sequence is 13 residues long. The CDR3 bases are TGTGCCAGCAAATTCTTAGAGAACACTGAAGCTTTCTTT. Its translation: CASKFLENTEAFF.

CDR3 sequence (DNA): TGTGCCAGCAGCTTTGGTAGGACTACCGACTCCGCCTACGAGCAGTACGTC. It codes for CASSFGRTTDSAYEQYV. The gene calls are TRBV7-8 and TRBJ2-7; weak D call: TRBD2 (6 bases). This CDR3 is 17 amino acids long. Per germline, CDR1 SGHVS and CDR2 FQNEAQ. Trimming took off 3 bases at V and 2 bases at J, with 20 bases between the two ends.

The sample holds a few counts of this clone. The CDR3 DNA is TGTGCCAGCAGTGGGACAGGGGGCTCTGGGGCCAACGTCCTGACTTTC. Its protein product is CASSGTGGSGANVLTF. This chain connects TRBV6-1 to TRBJ2-6; 10 bases agree with TRBD1. From germline, CDR1 is MNHNS and CDR2 SASEGT. The J segment lost 0 bases and the V segment lost 4 bases, leaving 0 bases of the junction unmatched. CDR3 length: 16 amino acids.

This chain joins TRBV10-3 and TRBJ1-5; weak D call: TRBD1 (5 bases). The CDR3 length is 14 residues. Trimming left V 2 bases short and J 8 bases short, with 13 bases between. Germline V gives CDR1 ENHRY, CDR2 SYGVKD. The CDR3 nucleotides are TGTGCCATCAGTGAGGAGGCAGGGTGGGAGCCCCAGCATTTT. It is translated as CAISEEAGWEPQHF.

V and J are TRBV28 and TRBJ1-1; D gene uncertain. The V end lost 11 bases, the J end lost 4 bases, and 17 bases lay between the germline ends. The CDR3 loop spans 13 amino acids. The germline gives CDR1 MDHEN, CDR2 SYDVKM. The CDR3 DNA sequence: TGTGCCCTTAGGTCCATATCGGGCACTGAAGCTTTCTTT. Its protein is CALRSISGTEAFF. The variable domain in full, completed from reference TRBV28 and TRBJ1-1, reads DVKVTQSSRYLVKRTGEKVFLECVQDMDHENMFWYRQDPGLGLRLIYFSYDVKMKEKGDIPEGYSVSREKKERFSLILESASTNQTSMYLCALRSISGTEAFFGQGTRLTVV.

V is TRBV15 and J is TRBJ1-1; D not certain. This CDR3 has 13 residues. Per the germline V gene, CDR1 is LNHNV and CDR2 is YYDKDF (reference sequence). Trimming left V 6 bases short and J 1 base short, with 9 bases between. The CDR3 DNA follows: TGTGCCACCAGGCGGACGGGGAACACTGAAGCTTTCTTT. Amino acid sequence: CATRRTGNTEAFF.

This clone appeared once. The CDR3 DNA reads TGCGCCAGCAGCCAAGAATGGAACACTGAAGCTTTCTTT. Translating it yields CASSQEWNTEAFF. This rearrangement joins TRBV4-3 to TRBJ1-1; D unresolved. CDR3 length: 13 amino acids. Germline V gene data show CDR1 as LGHNA and CDR2 as YSLEER. Trimming removed 0 bases from V and 1 base from J, with 3 bases in between.

V gene TRBV11-2 combines with J gene TRBJ2-7; D is perhaps TRBD2 (6 bases). Germline V gene data show CDR1 as SGHAT and CDR2 as FQNNGV. The V end was cut by 3 bases, the J end by 5 bases, with 14 bases between. This CDR3 is 14 amino acids long. CDR3 residues: CASSLFAGSNEQYV. The DNA for the CDR3 is TGTGCCAGCAGCTTGTTCGCCGGGAGCAACGAGCAGTACGTC.

This rearrangement joins TRBV23-1 to TRBJ1-2, with a possible D match to TRBD1 (5 bases). TRBV23-1 falls under the ORF class, with uncertain function. Trimming took off 6 bases at V and 8 bases at J, with 10 bases between the two ends. The CDR3 sequence is 11 residues long. This chain's CDR3 is CASRRGWGYTF. CDR3 sequence (DNA): TGCGCCAGCAGGAGGGGTTGGGGCTACACCTTC.

The rearrangement joins TRBV4-3 to TRBJ2-7, with D hard to call. Germline CDR1 reads LGHNA; CDR2 reads YSLEER. Trimming removed 0 bases from V and 2 bases from J, with 17 bases in between. The length of the CDR3 is 17 residues. In DNA form, the CDR3 reads TGCGCCAGCAGCCAAGAAAGGCAGCAGGTGCTGACCTACGAGCAGTACTTC. This translates into CASSQERQQVLTYEQYF.

The genes are TRBV4-2 and TRBJ1-2; D not resolved. The germline V and J ends were trimmed by 2 bases and 6 bases, with 13 bases remaining between them. Germline V gene data show CDR1 as LGHNA and CDR2 as YNFKEQ. The CDR3 is 14 amino acids. The CDR3 DNA reads as TGTGCCAGCAGCCAACCTGAAGGCAGCAATGGCTACACCTTC. It codes for CASSQPEGSNGYTF.

The rearrangement links TRBV6-6 to TRBJ2-1; 11 nucleotides align to TRBD2. CDR3 length equals 15 residues. Germline trimming cut 6 bases from V and 10 bases from J; bases unmatched to any gene: 11. Germline V gene data show CDR1 as MNHNY and CDR2 as SVGAGI (reference sequence). The CDR3 is CASSPGVAGGQEQFF. The CDR3, as DNA: TGTGCCAGCAGCCCCGGGGTAGCGGGGGGGCAAGAGCAGTTCTTC.

The rearrangement links TRBV6-5 to TRBJ2-3; 10 nucleotides align to TRBD2. Germline V gene data show CDR1 as MNHEY and CDR2 as SVGAGI. The CDR3 contains 15 residues. V lost 2 bases and J lost 4; bases outside the gene matches: 3. CDR3 coding DNA: TGTGCCAGCAGTTACATAGCGGGGGGTCCAGATACGCAGTATTTT. Protein: CASSYIAGGPDTQYF.

The rearrangement uses TRBV11-1 and TRBJ2-3, with 8 bases fitting TRBD1. Germline loops: CDR1 SGHAT, CDR2 FQDESV (reference sequence). J was trimmed by 2 bases and V by 5 bases; bases with no gene match: 6. This CDR3 is 15 amino acids long. This chain's CDR3 is CASSPTTGVTDTQYF. The DNA of the CDR3 is TGTGCCAGCAGCCCGACGACAGGGGTCACAGATACGCAGTATTTT.

The J gene is TRBJ2-7, the V gene TRBV15; 11 bases agree with TRBD1. V was clipped by 6 bases and J by 3 bases; unmatched bases: 4. The CDR3 runs 14 residues. In germline, CDR1 is LNHNV, CDR2 YYDKDF (reference sequence). The DNA for the CDR3 is TGTGCCACCAGAGCCGGGACAGGGGGCTACGAGCAGTACTTC. As protein: CATRAGTGGYEQYF.

The V call is TRBV6-5, the J call TRBJ2-7, with D tentatively TRBD1 (6 bases). Trimming took off 5 bases at V and 6 bases at J, with 11 bases between the two ends. Germline CDR1 and CDR2: MNHEY and SVGAGI. The CDR3 is 12 residues long. CDR3 DNA: TGTGCCAGCAGTCAACAGGGTGGCGAGCAGTACGTC. Translating it yields CASSQQGGEQYV.